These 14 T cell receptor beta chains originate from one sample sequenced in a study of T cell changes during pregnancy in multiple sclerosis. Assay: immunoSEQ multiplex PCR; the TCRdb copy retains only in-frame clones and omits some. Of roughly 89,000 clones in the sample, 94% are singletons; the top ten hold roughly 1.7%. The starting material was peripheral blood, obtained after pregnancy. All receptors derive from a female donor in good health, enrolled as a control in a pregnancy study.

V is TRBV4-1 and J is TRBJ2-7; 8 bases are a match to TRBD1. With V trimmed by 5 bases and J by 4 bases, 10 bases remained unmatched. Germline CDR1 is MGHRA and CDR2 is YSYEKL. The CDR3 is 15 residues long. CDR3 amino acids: CASSVRQGSPYEQYF. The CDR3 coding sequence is TGCGCCAGCAGCGTCCGACAGGGGAGCCCATACGAGCAGTACTTC.

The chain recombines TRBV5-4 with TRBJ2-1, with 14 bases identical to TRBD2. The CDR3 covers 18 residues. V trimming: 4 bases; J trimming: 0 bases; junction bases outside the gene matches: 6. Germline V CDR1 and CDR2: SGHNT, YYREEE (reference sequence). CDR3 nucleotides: TGTGCCAGCAGCCCGGGACTAGCGGGGGCGAGCTCCTACAATGAGCAGTTCTTC. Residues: CASSPGLAGASSYNEQFF.

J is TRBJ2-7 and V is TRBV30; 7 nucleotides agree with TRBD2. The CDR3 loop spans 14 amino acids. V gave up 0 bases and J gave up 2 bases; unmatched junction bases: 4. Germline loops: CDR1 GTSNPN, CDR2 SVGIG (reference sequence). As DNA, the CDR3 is TGTGCCTGGAGTGTACGGAGCGGGGCCTACGAGCAGTACTTC. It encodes CAWSVRSGAYEQYF.

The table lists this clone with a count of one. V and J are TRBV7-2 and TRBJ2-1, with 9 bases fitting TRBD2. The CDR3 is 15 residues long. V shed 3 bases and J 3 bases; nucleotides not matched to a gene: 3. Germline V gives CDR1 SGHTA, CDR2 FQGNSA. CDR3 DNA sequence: TGTGCCAGCAGCTTTAGCGGGAGCTACTACAATGAGCAGTTCTTC. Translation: CASSFSGSYYNEQFF.

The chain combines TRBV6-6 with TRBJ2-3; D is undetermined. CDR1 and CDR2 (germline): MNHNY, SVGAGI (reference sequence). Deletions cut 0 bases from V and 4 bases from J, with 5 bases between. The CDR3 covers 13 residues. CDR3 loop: CASSYSPADTQYF. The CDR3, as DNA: TGTGCCAGCAGTTACTCCCCCGCAGATACGCAGTATTTT.

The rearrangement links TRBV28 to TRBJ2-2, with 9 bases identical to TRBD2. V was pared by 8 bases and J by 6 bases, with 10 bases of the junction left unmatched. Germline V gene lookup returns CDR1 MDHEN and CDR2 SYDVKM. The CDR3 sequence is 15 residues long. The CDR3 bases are TGTGCCAGCCCAGCGGGGGGCCAGGCGGCCGGGGAGCTGTTTTTT. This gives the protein CASPAGGQAAGELFF.

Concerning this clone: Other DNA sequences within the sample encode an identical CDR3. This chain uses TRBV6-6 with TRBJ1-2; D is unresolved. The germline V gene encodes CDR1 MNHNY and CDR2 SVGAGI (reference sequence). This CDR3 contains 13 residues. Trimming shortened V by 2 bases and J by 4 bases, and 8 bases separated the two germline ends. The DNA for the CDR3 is TGTGCCAGCAGTTACGGCGGTGTCTATGGCTACACCTTC. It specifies CASSYGGVYGYTF.

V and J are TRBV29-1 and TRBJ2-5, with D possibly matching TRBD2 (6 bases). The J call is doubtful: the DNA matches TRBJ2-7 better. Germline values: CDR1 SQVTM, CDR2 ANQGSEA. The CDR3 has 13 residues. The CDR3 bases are TGCAGCCCCCCCCGGCGGGGCGCCTACGAGCAGTACTTC. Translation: CSPPRRGAYEQYF.

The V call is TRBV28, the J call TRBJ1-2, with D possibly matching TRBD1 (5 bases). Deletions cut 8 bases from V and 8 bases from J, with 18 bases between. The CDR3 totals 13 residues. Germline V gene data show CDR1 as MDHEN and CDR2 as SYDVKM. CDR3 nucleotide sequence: TGTGCCAGCGCACCCCCGTGGGGCGCCGGCTACACCTTC. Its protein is CASAPPWGAGYTF.

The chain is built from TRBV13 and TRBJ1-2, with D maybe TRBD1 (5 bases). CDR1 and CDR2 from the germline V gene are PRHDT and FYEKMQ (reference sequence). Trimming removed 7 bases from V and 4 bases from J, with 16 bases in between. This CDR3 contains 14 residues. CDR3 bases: TGTGCCAGCAACGAGGGGAGGCAAGGCTATGGCTACACCTTC. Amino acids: CASNEGRQGYGYTF. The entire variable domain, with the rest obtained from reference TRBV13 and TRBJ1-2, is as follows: AAGVIQSPRHLIKEKRETATLKCYPIPRHDTVYWYQQGPGQDPQFLISFYEKMQSDKGSIPDRFSAQQFSDYHSELNMSSLELGDSALYFCASNEGRQGYGYTFGSGTRLTVV.

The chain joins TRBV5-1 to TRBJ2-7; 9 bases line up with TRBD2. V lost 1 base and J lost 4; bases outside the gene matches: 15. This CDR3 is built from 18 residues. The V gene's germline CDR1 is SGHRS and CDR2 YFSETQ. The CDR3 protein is CASSLSLAGGPQGYEQYF. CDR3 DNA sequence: TGCGCCAGCAGCTTGAGTCTGGCGGGAGGGCCTCAAGGGTACGAGCAGTACTTC.

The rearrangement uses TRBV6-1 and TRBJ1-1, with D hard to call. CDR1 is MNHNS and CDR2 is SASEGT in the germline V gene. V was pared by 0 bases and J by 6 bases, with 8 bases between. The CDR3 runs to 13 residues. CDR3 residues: CASSEAERAEAFF. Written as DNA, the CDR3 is TGTGCCAGCAGTGAAGCGGAGAGGGCTGAAGCTTTCTTT.

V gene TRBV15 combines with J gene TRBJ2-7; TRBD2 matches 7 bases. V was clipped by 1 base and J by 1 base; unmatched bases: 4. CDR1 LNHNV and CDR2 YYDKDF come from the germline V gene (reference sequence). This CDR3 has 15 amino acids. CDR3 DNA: TGTGCCACCAGCAGAGGAGGGACTATTTCCTACGAGCAGTACTTC. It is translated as CATSRGGTISYEQYF.

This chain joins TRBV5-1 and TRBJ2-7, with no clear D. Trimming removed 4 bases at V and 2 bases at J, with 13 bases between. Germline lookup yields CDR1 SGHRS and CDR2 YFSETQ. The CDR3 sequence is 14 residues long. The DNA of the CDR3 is TGCGCCAGCAGCGGATCCGGGTCTCCCTACGAGCAGTACTTC. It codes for CASSGSGSPYEQYF.